A selection of T cell receptor beta chains follows, all from one sample in a study of T cell responses to AZD1222 COVID-19 vaccine. Assay: immunoSEQ multiplex PCR; the TCRdb copy retains only in-frame clones and omits some. This table has tens of thousands of clones, roughly 88% appearing once. The input for sequencing was peripheral blood, taken on day 0 of AZD1222 vaccination. These receptors were collected from an adult in good health. The CDR3 runs from the conserved cysteine through the conserved F or W. The D gene is left open where the match is weak. Clone size is stated in some rows and not others, as once, few, many or a class when expanded.

v_call	clone_size	j_call	d_call	cdr3_nt	cdr3_aa
TRBV7-2	once	TRBJ2-1	TRBD2	TGTGCCAGCAGCTTAGTCGGCGGGGGGCTTTCCAATGAGCAGTTCTTC	CASSLVGGGLSNEQFF
TRBV7-9	.	TRBJ1-1	.	TGTGCCAGCAGCCGAGGGAGCATTGAAGCTTTCTTT	CASSRGSIEAFF
TRBV7-3	.	TRBJ2-1	.	TGTGCCAGCGGAGGAATAGGGGACAATGAGCAGTTCTTC	CASGGIGDNEQFF
TRBV5-1	.	TRBJ1-2	.	TGCGCCAGCAGGGATGGGACCCGAGGGTCCTATGGCTACACCTTC	CASRDGTRGSYGYTF
TRBV7-9	.	TRBJ2-5	.	TGTGCCAGCAGCTTGGAGGGAGGGACAGCCCAAGAGACCCAGTACTTC	CASSLEGGTAQETQYF
TRBV5-3	.	TRBJ2-7	.	TGTGCCAGAACCGCCCTCCCCGGACAGAGAGACTACGAGCAGTACTTC	CARTALPGQRDYEQYF
TRBV5-6	few	TRBJ2-3	TRBD2	TGTGCCAGCAGCTTTGCCGCGGGGGATGCGTTTACGCAGTATTTT	CASSFAAGDAFTQYF
TRBV3-1/TRBV3-2	.	TRBJ2-4	TRBD2	TGTGCCAGCAGCCAAGAACTGAGCGGGGGAGGTCTCAACATTCAGTACTTC	CASSQELSGGGLNIQYF
TRBV11-3	.	TRBJ2-3	.	TGTGCCAGCAGCTTAAGGGGGAACACAGATACGCAGTATTTT	CASSLRGNTDTQYF
TRBV5-4	few	TRBJ2-7	TRBD1	TGTGCCAGCAGCTCCGGGGCAGGGGGCTACGTCTCCTACGAGCAGTACTTC	CASSSGAGGYVSYEQYF
TRBV3-1/TRBV3-2	.	TRBJ1-4	.	TGTGCCAGCAGCCCGTGGGGGCAGCCGACGTATGAAAAACTGTTTTTT	CASSPWGQPTYEKLFF
TRBV5-1	.	TRBJ2-2	.	TGCGCCAGCAGCCCCGGGGTCAACACCGGGGAGCTGTTTTTT	CASSPGVNTGELFF
TRBV5-1	.	TRBJ1-3	.	TGCGCCAGCAGCTCCACCCTCTCTGGAAACACCATATATTTT	CASSSTLSGNTIYF
TRBV6-2/TRBV6-3	.	TRBJ2-6	.	TGTGCCAGCAGTTCGCCCCTTACTGGGGCCAACGTCCTGACTTTC	CASSSPLTGANVLTF
TRBV7-9	.	TRBJ2-1	.	TGTGCCAGCAGCTGGCTCCTAGACAATGAGCAGTTCTTC	CASSWLLDNEQFF
TRBV7-9	.	TRBJ1-6	.	TGTGCCAGCAGCTCTTCTAGGGACCCGGCGAGAGGTTCACCCCTCCACTTT	CASSSSRDPARGSPLHF
TRBV2	.	TRBJ1-1	.	TGTGCCAGCACGACCCTCAGGGATTTGGTAGCTTTCTTT	CASTTLRDLVAFF
TRBV11-3	.	TRBJ1-2	.	TGTGCCAGCAGCTCCGGGGAATACGGCTACACCTTC	CASSSGEYGYTF
TRBV7-2	.	TRBJ1-5	.	TGTGCCAGCAGCCCCCTAGCCGGTAGCAATCAGCCCCAGCATTTT	CASSPLAGSNQPQHF
TRBV30	.	TRBJ2-4	.	TGTGCCTGGAGTGTACCGGGGTTAGCCAAAAACATTCAGTACTTC	CAWSVPGLAKNIQYF
TRBV18	.	TRBJ1-4	.	TGTGCCAGCTCACCACCGTCGGGATCCCCTAATGAAAAACTGTTTTTT	CASSPPSGSPNEKLFF
TRBV4-1	.	TRBJ1-2	.	TGCGCCAGCAGCCAAGATGCGGCAGGGCCAAGAGGCTACACCTTC	CASSQDAAGPRGYTF
TRBV19	.	TRBJ1-2	TRBD1	TGTGCCAGCCACTTGACAGGGCACTATGGCTACACCTTC	CASHLTGHYGYTF
TRBV20-1	.	TRBJ1-2	TRBD1	TGCAGTGCTAGTGGGACAGCGACGCACTATGGCTACACCTTC	CSASGTATHYGYTF
TRBV19	.	TRBJ2-5	.	TGTGCCAGTAGTGGGTCATCACAAGAGACCCAGTACTTC	CASSGSSQETQYF
TRBV7-9	.	TRBJ1-1	.	TGTGCCAGCAGCCCGGCGATGGGGGGTCAGGGGCGAGACACTGAAGCTTTCTTT	CASSPAMGGQGRDTEAFF
TRBV4-1	few	TRBJ2-6	.	TGCGCCAGCAGCCAAGATTGGGGCACCTCTGGGGCCAACGTCCTGACTTTC	CASSQDWGTSGANVLTF
TRBV11-1	.	TRBJ2-3	.	TGTGCCAGCAGCTTAGATTTCAACCAGGCAGATACGCAGTATTTT	CASSLDFNQADTQYF
TRBV6-5	.	TRBJ1-1	.	TGTGCCAGCAGGAAACAGGGCCGTGAAGCTTTCTTT	CASRKQGREAFF
TRBV28	.	TRBJ1-2	.	TGTGCCAGCATAGGACTCTGGATCTTTGGCTACACCTTC	CASIGLWIFGYTF
TRBV3-1/TRBV3-2	.	TRBJ1-5	TRBD1	TGTGCCAGCAGCCGGGACAGACAAAATCAGCCCCAGCATTTT	CASSRDRQNQPQHF
TRBV7-3	.	TRBJ1-3	.	TGTGCCAGCAGCTTAATGGAAGGGGTTGGTTCTGGAAACACCATATATTTT	CASSLMEGVGSGNTIYF
TRBV10-2	.	TRBJ1-2	.	TGCGCCAGCAGTGAGTATACAGGAGATAACTATGGCTACACCTTC	CASSEYTGDNYGYTF